This TCR beta chain originates from a study of blood T cells in healthy people across ages. Study-wide points: Expanded clonotype changes were possibly confounded by unknown donor CMV status. Estimates drawn from one million T cells were deemed to understate diversity. Per-million-T-cell TCR beta diversity fell roughly linearly with age.

Through a sample-barcoded 5' primer and a J-beta primer mix, a second PCR was run for roughly 6 to 11 cycles. TCRdb used MiXCR to reprocess the 5' RACE reads, holding one entry per CDR3 protein. The data hold approximately 780,000 distinct CDR3 sequences, with roughly 25% observed a single time. With 6 bases clipped from V and 5 bases from J, the junction kept 14 bases outside the gene matches. CDR1 and CDR2 (germline): LGHNT, FRNRAP. The CDR3 extends over 16 amino acids. With respect to this clonotype: Its antigen is currently unknown.

These records were also assigned to another study, of T cells of mothers and their children.

The chain has TRBV12-5 and TRBJ2-5; 8 nucleotides match TRBD2. The sequence was collected from a boy between 10 and 17 years old in good health. The sample taken for sequencing was blood. CDR3 sequence: CASGPGVAGSPETQYF. The CDR3 nucleotides read TGTGCTAGTGGCCCGGGGGTAGCGGGGAGCCCGGAGACCCAGTACTTC. Drawing the rest from reference TRBV12-5 and TRBJ2-5, the complete variable domain is DARVTQTPRHKVTEMGQEVTMRCQPILGHNTVFWYRQTMMQGLELLAYFRNRAPLDDSGMPKDRFSAEMPDATLATLKIQPSEPRDSAVYFCASGPGVAGSPETQYFGPGTRLLVL.